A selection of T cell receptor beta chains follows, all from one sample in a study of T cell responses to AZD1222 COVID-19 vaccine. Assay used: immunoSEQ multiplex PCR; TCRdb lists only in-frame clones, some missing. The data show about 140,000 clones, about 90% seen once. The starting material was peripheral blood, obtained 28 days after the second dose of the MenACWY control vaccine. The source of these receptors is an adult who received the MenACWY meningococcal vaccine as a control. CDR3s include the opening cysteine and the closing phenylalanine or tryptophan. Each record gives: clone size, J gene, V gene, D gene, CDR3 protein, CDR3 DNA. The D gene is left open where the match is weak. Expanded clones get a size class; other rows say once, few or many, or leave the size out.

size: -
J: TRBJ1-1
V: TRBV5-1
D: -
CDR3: CASSPGGQGSTEAFF
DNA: TGCGCCAGCAGCCCCGGGGGTCAGGGTTCAACTGAAGCTTTCTTT

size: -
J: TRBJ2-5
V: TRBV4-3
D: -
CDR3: CASSQDFDIQETQYF
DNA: TGCGCCAGCAGCCAAGATTTTGACATACAAGAGACCCAGTACTTC

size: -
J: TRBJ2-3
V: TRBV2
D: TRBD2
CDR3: CASSGLAGAEYF
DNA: TGTGCCAGCAGTGGACTAGCGGGGGCGGAGTATTTT

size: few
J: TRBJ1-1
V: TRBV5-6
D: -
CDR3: CASSDLNSGDTEAFF
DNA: TGTGCCAGCAGCGATCTTAACTCGGGGGACACTGAAGCTTTCTTT

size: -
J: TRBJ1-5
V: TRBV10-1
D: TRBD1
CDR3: CASSESGQTVASQPQHF
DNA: TGCGCCAGCAGTGAGTCGGGACAGACCGTGGCAAGTCAGCCCCAGCATTTT

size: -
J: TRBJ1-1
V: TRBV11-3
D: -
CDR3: CASSLEANTEAFF
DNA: TGTGCCAGCAGCTTAGAAGCGAACACTGAAGCTTTCTTT

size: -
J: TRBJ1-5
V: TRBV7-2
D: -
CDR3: CASSLGPNQPQHF
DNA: TGTGCCAGCAGCTTGGGTCCCAATCAGCCCCAGCATTTT

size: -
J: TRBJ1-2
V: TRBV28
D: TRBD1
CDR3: CASSGQGKFGYGYTF
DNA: TGTGCCAGCTCGGGACAGGGAAAGTTCGGCTATGGCTACACCTTC

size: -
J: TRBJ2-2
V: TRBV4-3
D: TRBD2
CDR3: CASSQGLAGAGELFF
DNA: TGCGCCAGCAGCCAAGGGCTAGCGGGAGCCGGGGAGCTGTTTTTT

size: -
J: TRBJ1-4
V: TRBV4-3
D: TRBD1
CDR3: CASSQAFQGVNEKLFF
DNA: TGCGCCAGCAGCCAAGCATTTCAGGGGGTTAACGAAAAACTGTTTTTT

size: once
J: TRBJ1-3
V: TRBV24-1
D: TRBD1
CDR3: CATSEGLQGPSSGNTIYF
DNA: TGTGCCACCAGTGAGGGATTACAGGGGCCGAGCTCTGGAAACACCATATATTTT

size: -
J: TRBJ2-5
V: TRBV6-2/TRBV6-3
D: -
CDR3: CASSYKRGETQYF
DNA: TGTGCCAGCAGTTACAAAAGGGGAGAGACCCAGTACTTC

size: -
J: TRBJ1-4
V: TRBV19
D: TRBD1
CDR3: CASGDRINEKLFF
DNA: TGTGCCAGTGGGGACAGAATTAATGAAAAACTGTTTTTT

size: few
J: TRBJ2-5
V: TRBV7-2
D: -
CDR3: CASSLQEQETQYF
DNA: TGTGCCAGCAGCTTACAGGAACAAGAGACCCAGTACTTC

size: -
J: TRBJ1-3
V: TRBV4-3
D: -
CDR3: CASSQEWGLRGNTIYF
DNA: TGCGCCAGCAGCCAAGAGTGGGGCTTGCGTGGAAACACCATATATTTT

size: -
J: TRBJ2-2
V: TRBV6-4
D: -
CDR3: CASSPQLDGNTGELFF
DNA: TGTGCCAGCAGCCCCCAACTGGACGGGAACACCGGGGAGCTGTTTTTT

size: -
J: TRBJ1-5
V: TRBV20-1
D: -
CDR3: CSASGHFNQPQHF
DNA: TGCAGTGCTAGTGGACACTTCAATCAGCCCCAGCATTTT

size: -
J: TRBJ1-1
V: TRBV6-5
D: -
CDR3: CASSYYSQGPSTEAFF
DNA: TGTGCCAGCAGTTACTATTCACAGGGCCCGAGTACTGAAGCTTTCTTT

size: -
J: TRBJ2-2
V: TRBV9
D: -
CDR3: CASSVEGYDTGELFF
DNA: TGTGCCAGCAGCGTCGAAGGGTACGACACCGGGGAGCTGTTTTTT

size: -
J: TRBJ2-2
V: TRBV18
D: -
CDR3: CASSPQPRGNTGELFF
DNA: TGTGCCAGCTCACCCCAACCCCGGGGGAACACCGGGGAGCTGTTTTTT

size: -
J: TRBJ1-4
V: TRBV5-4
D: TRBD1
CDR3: CASSHDRGLDEKLFF
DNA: TGTGCCAGCAGCCACGACAGGGGATTGGATGAAAAACTGTTTTTT

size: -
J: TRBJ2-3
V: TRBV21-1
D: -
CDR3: CASSKVVGGPLSGTDTQYF
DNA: TGTGCCAGCAGCAAAGTGGTGGGAGGGCCTCTATCCGGCACAGATACGCAGTATTTT

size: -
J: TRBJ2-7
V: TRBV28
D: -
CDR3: CASSSANYEQYF
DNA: TGTGCCAGCAGTTCTGCGAACTACGAGCAGTACTTC

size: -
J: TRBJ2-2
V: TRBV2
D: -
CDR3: CASTHPGLNTGELFF
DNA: TGTGCCAGCACTCATCCGGGCCTCAACACCGGGGAGCTGTTTTTT

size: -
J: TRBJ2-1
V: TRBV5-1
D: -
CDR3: CASSGDQSYNEQFF
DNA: TGCGCCAGCAGCGGGGACCAATCCTACAATGAGCAGTTCTTC

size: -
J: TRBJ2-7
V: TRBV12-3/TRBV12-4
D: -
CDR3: CASSLQQGYEQYF
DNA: TGTGCCAGCAGTTTGCAACAGGGCTACGAGCAGTACTTC

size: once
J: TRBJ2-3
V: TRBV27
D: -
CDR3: CASSPPRLNTQYF
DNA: TGTGCCAGCAGTCCCCCCCGGTTGAATACGCAGTATTTT

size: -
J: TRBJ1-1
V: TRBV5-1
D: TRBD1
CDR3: CASSTDRGLEAFF
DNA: TGCGCCAGCTCTACAGACAGGGGACTTGAAGCTTTCTTT

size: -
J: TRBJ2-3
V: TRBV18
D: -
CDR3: CASSPSQDTQYF
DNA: TGTGCCAGCTCCCCAAGCCAAGATACGCAGTATTTT

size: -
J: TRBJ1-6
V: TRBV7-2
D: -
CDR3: CASSLDSNSPLHF
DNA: TGTGCCAGCAGCTTAGACAGTAATTCACCCCTCCACTTT

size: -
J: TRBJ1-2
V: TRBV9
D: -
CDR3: CASSAEGREWAYGYTF
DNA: TGTGCCAGCAGCGCTGAGGGGAGGGAGTGGGCCTATGGCTACACCTTC

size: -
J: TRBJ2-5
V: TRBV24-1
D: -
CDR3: CATSDFGTGEYQETQYF
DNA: TGTGCCACCAGTGATTTTGGTACAGGAGAGTACCAAGAGACCCAGTACTTC

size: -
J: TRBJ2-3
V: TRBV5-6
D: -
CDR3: CASSSRDYTDTQYF
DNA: TGTGCCAGCAGCTCCAGGGATTATACAGATACGCAGTATTTT

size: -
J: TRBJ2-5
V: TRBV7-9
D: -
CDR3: CASLGRETQYF
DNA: TGTGCCAGTTTAGGGCGGGAGACCCAGTACTTC

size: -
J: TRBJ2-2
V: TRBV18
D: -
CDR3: CASSPMDLANTGELFF
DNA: TGTGCCAGCTCACCGATGGATCTAGCGAACACCGGGGAGCTGTTTTTT

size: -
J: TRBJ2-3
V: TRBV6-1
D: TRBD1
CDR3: CASSEGQPLVTQYF
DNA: TGTGCCAGCAGTGAGGGACAGCCACTTGTTACGCAGTATTTT

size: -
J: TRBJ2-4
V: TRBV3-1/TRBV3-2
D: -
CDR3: CASSLRGIAKNIQYF
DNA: TGTGCCAGCAGCCTGAGGGGAATAGCCAAAAACATTCAGTACTTC

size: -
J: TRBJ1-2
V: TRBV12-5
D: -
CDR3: CASGTERWLYGYTF
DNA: TGTGCTAGTGGTACCGAGCGGTGGCTTTATGGCTACACCTTC

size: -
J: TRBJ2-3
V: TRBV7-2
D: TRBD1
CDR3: CASRTDRVGGTDTQYF
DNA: TGTGCCAGTCGGACCGACAGGGTTGGTGGGACAGATACGCAGTATTTT

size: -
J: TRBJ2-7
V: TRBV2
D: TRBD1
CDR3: CASTPDRVYEQYF
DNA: TGTGCCAGCACCCCGGACAGGGTTTACGAGCAGTACTTC

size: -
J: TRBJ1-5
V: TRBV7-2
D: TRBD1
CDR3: CASSLAGTGEQPQHF
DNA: TGTGCCAGCAGCTTAGCGGGGACAGGGGAACAGCCCCAGCATTTT

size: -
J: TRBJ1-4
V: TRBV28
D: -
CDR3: CASGPTIGNEKLFF
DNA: TGTGCCAGCGGCCCGACAATAGGAAATGAAAAACTGTTTTTT

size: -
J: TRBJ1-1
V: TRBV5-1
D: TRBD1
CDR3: CASSLDRGLTMNTEAFF
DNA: TGCGCCAGCAGCCTGGACAGGGGGCTAACCATGAACACTGAAGCTTTCTTT

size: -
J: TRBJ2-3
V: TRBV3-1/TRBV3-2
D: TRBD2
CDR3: CASSASGRGRTQYF
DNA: TGTGCCAGCAGCGCTAGCGGGAGGGGTCGTACGCAGTATTTT

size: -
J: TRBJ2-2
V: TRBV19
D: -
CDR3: CASSGGTSLAGELFF
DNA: TGTGCCAGTAGTGGAGGAACTAGTTTGGCCGGGGAGCTGTTTTTT

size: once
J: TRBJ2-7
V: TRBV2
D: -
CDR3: CAGHVGSYEQYF
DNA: TGTGCCGGACACGTCGGATCCTACGAGCAGTACTTC

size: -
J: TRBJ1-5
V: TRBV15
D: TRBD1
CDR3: CATSRDWDRGTTQPQHF
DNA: TGTGCCACCAGCAGAGATTGGGACAGGGGGACTACTCAGCCCCAGCATTTT

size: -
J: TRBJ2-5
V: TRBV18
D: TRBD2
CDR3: CASSRMGLAGAETQYF
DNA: TGTGCCAGCTCACGGATGGGACTAGCGGGAGCAGAGACCCAGTACTTC

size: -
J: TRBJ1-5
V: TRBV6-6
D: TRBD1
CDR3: CASSYGTGGNQPQHF
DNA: TGTGCCAGCAGTTACGGGACAGGGGGCAATCAGCCCCAGCATTTT

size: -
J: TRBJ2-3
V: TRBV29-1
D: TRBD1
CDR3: CSVETGGKDTQYF
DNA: TGCAGCGTTGAGACAGGGGGCAAAGATACGCAGTATTTT

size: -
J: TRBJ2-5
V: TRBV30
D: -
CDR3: CAWSVGETQYF
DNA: TGTGCCTGGAGTGTTGGGGAGACCCAGTACTTC

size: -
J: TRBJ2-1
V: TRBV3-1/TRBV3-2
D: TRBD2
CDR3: CASSQRGAGSPQFF
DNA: TGTGCCAGCAGCCAGAGGGGAGCGGGGTCCCCGCAGTTCTTC

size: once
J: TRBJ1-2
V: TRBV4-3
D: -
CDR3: CASSQASYRENYGYTF
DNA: TGCGCCAGCAGCCAAGCCAGTTACAGGGAGAACTATGGCTACACCTTC

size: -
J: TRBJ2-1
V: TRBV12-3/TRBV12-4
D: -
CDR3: CASSTTDYNEQFF
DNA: TGTGCCAGCAGCACGACAGACTACAATGAGCAGTTCTTC

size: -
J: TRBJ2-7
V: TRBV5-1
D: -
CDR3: CASSLNSVPYEQYF
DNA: TGCGCCAGCAGCTTGAACAGTGTTCCCTACGAGCAGTACTTC

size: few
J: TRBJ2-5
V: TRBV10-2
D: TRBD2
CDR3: CASINSGGVQETQYF
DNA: TGCGCCAGCATAAACAGCGGGGGCGTACAAGAGACCCAGTACTTC

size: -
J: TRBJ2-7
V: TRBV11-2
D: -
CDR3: CASSPQAIYEQYF
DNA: TGTGCCAGCAGCCCTCAGGCGATCTACGAGCAGTACTTC

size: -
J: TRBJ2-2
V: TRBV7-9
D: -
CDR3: CASSPRTVTNTGELFF
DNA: TGTGCCAGCAGCCCCCGGACAGTAACGAACACCGGGGAGCTGTTTTTT

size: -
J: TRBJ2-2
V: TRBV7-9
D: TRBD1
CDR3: CASSQRDSRPGELFF
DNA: TGTGCCAGCAGCCAAAGGGACAGCCGACCCGGGGAGCTGTTTTTT

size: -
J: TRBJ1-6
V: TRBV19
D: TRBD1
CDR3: CASRAGQASNSPLHF
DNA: TGTGCCAGTAGGGCGGGACAGGCCTCAAATTCACCCCTCCACTTT